This TCR beta chain was recovered during a study of blood T cell repertoires in COVID-19. Looking at the study overall: Both acute and convalescent COVID-19 samples were obtained from the United States, Italy and Spain. From T cells, B-cell-depleted T cells, or PBMCs came the material, which was cDNA or gDNA.

Original handling: Using reference gene primer amplification, nucleated cell counts were estimated. TCRdb's copy holds only in-frame clones and misses some; the assay was immunoSEQ multiplex PCR. For V, J and clone size, that table is used; D and trimming come from the DNA. Altogether 150,000 or so clones are present, approximately 91% being singletons, with the ten largest covering around 0.5%. This CDR3 region has 16 residues. The ends were cut back, 5 bases at V and 3 bases at J, with 18 bases in the middle. Germline CDR1 is SGHTA and CDR2 is FQGNSA. The chain links TRBV7-2 to TRBJ2-3; D is perhaps TRBD2 (6 bases). This clonotype was sampled from a man aged 50-59 years with acute or convalescent COVID-19. The specimen was peripheral blood. Here the CDR3 reads CASSAGWGFRTDTQYF. As DNA, the CDR3 is TGTGCCAGCAGCGCGGGATGGGGATTTAGAACAGATACGCAGTATTTT.